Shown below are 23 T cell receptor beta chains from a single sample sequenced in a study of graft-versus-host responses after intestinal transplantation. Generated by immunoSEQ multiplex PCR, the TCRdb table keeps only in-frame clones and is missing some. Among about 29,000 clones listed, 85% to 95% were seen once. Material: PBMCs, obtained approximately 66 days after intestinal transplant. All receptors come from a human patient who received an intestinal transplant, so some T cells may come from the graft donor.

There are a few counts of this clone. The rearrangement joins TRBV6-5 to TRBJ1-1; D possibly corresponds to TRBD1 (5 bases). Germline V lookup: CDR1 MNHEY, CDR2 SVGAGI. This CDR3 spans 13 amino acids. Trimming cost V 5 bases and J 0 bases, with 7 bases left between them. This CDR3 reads CASSQDMNTEAFF. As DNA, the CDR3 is TGTGCCAGCAGTCAGGACATGAACACTGAAGCTTTCTTT.

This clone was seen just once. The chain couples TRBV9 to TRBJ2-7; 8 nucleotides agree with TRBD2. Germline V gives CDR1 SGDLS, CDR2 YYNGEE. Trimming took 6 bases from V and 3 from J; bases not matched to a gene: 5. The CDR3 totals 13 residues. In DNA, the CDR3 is TGTGCCAGCACCGGAGCGGGAGACTACGAGCAGTACTTC. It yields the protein CASTGAGDYEQYF. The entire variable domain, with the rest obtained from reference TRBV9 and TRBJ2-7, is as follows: DSGVTQTPKHLITATGQRVTLRCSPRSGDLSVYWYQQSLDQGLQFLIQYYNGEERAKGNILERFSAQQFPDLHSELNLSSLELGDSALYFCASTGAGDYEQYFGPGTRLTVT.

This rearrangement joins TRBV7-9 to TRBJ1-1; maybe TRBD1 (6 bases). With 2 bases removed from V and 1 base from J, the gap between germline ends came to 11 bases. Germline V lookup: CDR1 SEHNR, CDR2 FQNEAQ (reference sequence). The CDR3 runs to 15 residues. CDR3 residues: CASSLLRQENTEAFF. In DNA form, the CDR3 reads TGTGCCAGCAGCTTATTGCGACAGGAGAACACTGAAGCTTTCTTT.

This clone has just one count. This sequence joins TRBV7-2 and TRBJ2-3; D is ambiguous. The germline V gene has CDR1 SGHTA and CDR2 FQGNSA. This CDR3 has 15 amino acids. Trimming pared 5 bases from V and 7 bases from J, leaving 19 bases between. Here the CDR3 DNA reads TGTGCCAGCAGCCCAATGGGTCCGGCGGAGAATACGCAGTATTTT. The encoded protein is CASSPMGPAENTQYF.

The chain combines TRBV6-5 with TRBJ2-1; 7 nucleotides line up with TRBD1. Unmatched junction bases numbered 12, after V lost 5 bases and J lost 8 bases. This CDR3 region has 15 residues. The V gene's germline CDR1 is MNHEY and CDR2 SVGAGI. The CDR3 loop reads CASSVGTANWDEQFF. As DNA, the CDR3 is TGTGCCAGCAGTGTCGGGACAGCTAACTGGGATGAGCAGTTCTTC.

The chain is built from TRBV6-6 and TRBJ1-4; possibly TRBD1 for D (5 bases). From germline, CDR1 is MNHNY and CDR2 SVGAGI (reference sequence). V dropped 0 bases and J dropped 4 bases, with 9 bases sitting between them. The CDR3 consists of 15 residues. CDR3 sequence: CASSYSPRVNEKLFF. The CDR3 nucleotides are TGTGCCAGCAGTTACTCACCCAGGGTTAATGAAAAACTGTTTTTT.

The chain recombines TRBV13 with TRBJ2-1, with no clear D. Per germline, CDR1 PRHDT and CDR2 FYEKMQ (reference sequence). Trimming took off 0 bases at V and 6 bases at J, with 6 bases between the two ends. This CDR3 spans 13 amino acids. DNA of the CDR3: TGTGCCAGCAGCTTAGGGTGGGGCAATGAGCAGTTCTTC. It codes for CASSLGWGNEQFF.

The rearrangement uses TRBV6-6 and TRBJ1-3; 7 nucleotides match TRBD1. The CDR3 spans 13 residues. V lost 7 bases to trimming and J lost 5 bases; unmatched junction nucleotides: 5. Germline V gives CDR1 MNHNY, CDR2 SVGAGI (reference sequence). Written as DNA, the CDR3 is TGTGCCAGCACTCCGACAGGGCGAAACACCATATATTTT. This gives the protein CASTPTGRNTIYF.

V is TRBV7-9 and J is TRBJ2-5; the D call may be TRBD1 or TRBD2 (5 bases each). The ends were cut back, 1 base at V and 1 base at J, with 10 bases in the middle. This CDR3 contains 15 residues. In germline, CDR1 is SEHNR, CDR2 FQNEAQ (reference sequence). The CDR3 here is CASSLGPGTQETQYF. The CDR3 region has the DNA TGTGCCAGCAGCTTAGGACCGGGGACCCAAGAGACCCAGTACTTC.

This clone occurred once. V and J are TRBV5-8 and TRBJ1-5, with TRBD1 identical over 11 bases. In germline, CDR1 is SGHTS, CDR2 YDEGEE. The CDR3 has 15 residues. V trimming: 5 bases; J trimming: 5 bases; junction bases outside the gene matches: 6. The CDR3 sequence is CASRPDRGPYQPQHF. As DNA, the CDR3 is TGTGCCAGCAGACCGGACAGGGGGCCATATCAGCCCCAGCATTTT.

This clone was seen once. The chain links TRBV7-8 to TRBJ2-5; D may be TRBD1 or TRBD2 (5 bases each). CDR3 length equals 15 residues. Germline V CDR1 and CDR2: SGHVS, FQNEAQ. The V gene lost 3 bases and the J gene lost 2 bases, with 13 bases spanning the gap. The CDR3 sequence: CASSFRDALQETQYF. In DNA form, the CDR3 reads TGTGCCAGCAGCTTCAGGGACGCCTTGCAAGAGACCCAGTACTTC.

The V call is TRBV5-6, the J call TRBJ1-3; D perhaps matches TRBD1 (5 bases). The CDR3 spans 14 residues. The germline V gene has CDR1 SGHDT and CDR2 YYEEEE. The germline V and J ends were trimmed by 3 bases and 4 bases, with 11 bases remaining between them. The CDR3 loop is CASSSAGKGNTIYF. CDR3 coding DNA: TGTGCCAGCAGCTCGGCAGGGAAAGGAAACACCATATATTTT.

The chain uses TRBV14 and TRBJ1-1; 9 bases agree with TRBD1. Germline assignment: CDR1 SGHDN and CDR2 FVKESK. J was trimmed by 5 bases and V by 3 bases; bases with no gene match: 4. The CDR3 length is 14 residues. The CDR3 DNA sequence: TGTGCCAGCAGCCACGTACAGGGGGCGACTGAAGCTTTCTTT. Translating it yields CASSHVQGATEAFF.

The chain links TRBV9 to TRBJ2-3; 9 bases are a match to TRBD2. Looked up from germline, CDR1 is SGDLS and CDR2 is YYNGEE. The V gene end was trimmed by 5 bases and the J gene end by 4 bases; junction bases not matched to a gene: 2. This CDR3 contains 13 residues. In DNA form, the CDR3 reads TGTGCCAGCAGAGGGACTAGCTCAGATACGCAGTATTTT. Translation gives CASRGTSSDTQYF.

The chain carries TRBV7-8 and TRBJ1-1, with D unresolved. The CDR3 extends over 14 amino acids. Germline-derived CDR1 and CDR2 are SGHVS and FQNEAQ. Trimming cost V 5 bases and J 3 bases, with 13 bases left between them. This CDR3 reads CASSAGWGDTEAFF. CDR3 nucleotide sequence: TGTGCCAGCAGCGCGGGATGGGGTGACACTGAAGCTTTCTTT.

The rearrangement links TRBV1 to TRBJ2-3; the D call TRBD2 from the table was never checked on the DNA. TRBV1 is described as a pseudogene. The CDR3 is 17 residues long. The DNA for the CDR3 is TGCACCAGCAGCCAAGTTCTAGCGGGAGTAAACACAGATACGCAGTATTTT. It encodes CTSSQVLAGVNTDTQYF.

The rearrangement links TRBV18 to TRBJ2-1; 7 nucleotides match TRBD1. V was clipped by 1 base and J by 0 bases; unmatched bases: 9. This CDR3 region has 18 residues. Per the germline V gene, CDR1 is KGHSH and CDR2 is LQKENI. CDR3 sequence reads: CASSPLKFRDSSYNEQFF. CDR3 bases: TGTGCCAGCTCACCACTTAAGTTCCGGGACAGCTCCTACAATGAGCAGTTCTTC.

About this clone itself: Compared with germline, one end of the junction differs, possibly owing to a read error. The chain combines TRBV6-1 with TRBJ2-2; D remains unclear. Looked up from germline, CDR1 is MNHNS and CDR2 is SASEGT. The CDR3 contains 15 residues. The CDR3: CAGSDAGSYTGELFF. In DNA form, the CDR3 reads TGTGCCGGCAGTGACGCCGGGTCCTACACCGGGGAGCTGTTTTTT.

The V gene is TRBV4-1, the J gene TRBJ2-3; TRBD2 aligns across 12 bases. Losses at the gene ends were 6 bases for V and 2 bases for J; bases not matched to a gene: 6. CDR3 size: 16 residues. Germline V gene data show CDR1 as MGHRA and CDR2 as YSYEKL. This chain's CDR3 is CASSPTSGRNTDTQYF. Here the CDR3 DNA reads TGCGCCAGCAGTCCGACTAGCGGGAGAAACACAGATACGCAGTATTTT.

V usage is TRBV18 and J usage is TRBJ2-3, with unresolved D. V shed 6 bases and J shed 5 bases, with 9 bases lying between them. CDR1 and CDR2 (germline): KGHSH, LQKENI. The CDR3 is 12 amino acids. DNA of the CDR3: TGTGCCAGCTCGTCGGACGGAGATACGCAGTATTTT. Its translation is CASSSDGDTQYF. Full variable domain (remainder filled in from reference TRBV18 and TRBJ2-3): NAGVMQNPRHLVRRRGQEARLRCSPMKGHSHVYWYRQLPEEGLKFMVYLQKENIIDESGMPKERFSAEFPKEGPSILRIQQVVRGDSAAYFCASSSDGDTQYFGPGTRLTVL.

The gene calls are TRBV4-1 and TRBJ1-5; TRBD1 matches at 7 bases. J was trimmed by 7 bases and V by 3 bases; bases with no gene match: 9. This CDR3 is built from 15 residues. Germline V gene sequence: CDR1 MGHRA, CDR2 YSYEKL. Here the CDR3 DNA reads TGCGCCAGCAGCCACAGAACAGGGGATTTCCAGCCCCAGCATTTT. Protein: CASSHRTGDFQPQHF.

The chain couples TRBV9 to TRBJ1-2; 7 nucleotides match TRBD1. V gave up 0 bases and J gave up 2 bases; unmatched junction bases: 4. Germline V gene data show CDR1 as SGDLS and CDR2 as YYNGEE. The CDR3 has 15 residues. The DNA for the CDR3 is TGTGCCAGCAGCGTAGGAGGGGGCGCAAACTATGGCTACACCTTC. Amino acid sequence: CASSVGGGANYGYTF. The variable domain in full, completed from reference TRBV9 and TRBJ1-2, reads DSGVTQTPKHLITATGQRVTLRCSPRSGDLSVYWYQQSLDQGLQFLIQYYNGEERAKGNILERFSAQQFPDLHSELNLSSLELGDSALYFCASSVGGGANYGYTFGSGTRLTVV.

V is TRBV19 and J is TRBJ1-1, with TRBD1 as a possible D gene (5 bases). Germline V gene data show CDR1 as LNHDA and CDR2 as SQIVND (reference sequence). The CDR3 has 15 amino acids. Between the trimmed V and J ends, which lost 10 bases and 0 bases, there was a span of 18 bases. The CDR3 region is CATQWGSYMNTEAFF. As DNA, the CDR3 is TGTGCCACCCAATGGGGCAGCTACATGAACACTGAAGCTTTCTTT.